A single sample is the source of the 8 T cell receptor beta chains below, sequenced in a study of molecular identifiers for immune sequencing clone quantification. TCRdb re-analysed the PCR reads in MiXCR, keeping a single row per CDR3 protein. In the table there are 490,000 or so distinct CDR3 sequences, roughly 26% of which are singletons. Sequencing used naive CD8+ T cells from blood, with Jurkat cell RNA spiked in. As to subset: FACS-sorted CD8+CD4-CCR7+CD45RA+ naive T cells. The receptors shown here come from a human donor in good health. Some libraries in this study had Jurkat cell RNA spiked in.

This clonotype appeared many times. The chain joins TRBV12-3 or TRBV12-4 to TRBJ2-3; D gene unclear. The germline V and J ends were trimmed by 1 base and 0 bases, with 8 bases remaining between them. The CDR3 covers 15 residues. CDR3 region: CASSLGVSSTDTQYF. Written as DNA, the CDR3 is TGTGCCAGCAGTTTAGGGGTTTCAAGCACAGATACGCAGTATTTT.

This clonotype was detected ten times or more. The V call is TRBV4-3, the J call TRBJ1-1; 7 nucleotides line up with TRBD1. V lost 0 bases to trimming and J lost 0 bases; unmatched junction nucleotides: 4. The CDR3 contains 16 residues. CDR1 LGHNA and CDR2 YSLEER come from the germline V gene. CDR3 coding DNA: TGCGCCAGCAGCCAAGATAGGGGACAGATGAACACTGAAGCTTTCTTT. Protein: CASSQDRGQMNTEAFF.

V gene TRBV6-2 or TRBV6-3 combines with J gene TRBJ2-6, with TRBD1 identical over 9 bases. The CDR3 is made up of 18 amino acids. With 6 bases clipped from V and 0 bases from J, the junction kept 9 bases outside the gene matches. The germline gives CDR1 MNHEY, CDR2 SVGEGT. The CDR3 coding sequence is TGTGCCAGCAGACCGGGACAGGGTCGATACTCTGGGGCCAACGTCCTGACTTTC. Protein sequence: CASRPGQGRYSGANVLTF.

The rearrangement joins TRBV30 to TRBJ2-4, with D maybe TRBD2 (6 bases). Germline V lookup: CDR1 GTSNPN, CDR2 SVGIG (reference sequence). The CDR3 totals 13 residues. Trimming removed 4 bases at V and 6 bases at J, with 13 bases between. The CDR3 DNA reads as TGTGCCTGGACACCCGCAGCGGGAAACATTCAGTACTTC. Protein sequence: CAWTPAAGNIQYF.

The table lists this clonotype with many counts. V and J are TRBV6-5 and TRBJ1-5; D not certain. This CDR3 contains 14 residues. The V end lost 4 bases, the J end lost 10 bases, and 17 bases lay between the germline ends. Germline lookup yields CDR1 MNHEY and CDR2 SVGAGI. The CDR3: CASSFGGLADPQHF. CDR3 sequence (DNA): TGTGCCAGCAGTTTTGGTGGCCTGGCGGATCCCCAGCATTTT.

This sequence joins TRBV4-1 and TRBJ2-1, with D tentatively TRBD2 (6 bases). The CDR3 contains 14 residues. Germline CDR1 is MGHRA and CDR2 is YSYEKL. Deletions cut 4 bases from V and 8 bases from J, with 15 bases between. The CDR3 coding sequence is TGCGCCAGCAGCCTGGACCCGGGAGCATATGAGCAGTTCTTC. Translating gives CASSLDPGAYEQFF.

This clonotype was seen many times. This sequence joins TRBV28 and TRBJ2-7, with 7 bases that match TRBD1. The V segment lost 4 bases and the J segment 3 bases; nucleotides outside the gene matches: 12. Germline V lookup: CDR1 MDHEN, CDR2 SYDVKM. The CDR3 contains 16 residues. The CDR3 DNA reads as TGTGCCAGCAGTTCACTCAAAACAGGGGTGAACTACGAGCAGTACTTC. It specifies CASSSLKTGVNYEQYF.

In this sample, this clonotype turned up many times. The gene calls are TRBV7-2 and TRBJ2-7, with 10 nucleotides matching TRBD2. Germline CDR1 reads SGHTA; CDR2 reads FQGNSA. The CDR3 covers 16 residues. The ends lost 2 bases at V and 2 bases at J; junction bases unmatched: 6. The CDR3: CASSLRGTSAAYEQYF. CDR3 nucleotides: TGTGCCAGCAGCTTAAGAGGGACTAGCGCTGCCTACGAGCAGTACTTC.